These 24 T cell receptor beta chains were sequenced from one sample in a study of control samples from healthy donors and cancer patients. Profiled with immunoSEQ multiplex PCR; TCRdb holds only in-frame clones, not every one. The sample has tens of thousands of clones, 93% seen once. Sample: PBMCs. The receptors shown here come from a woman between 35 and 50 years old with lung cancer.

This clone was seen a handful of times. This chain links TRBV30 with TRBJ2-5; D ambiguous. The germline gives CDR1 GTSNPN, CDR2 SVGIG (reference sequence). V gave up 3 bases and J gave up 1 base, with 6 bases separating them. There are 12 residues in the CDR3. The CDR3 bases are TGTGCCTGGAGCGGTATCCAAGAGACCCAGTACTTC. Its protein is CAWSGIQETQYF.

This clone has more than one count but fewer than ten. CDR3 sequence (DNA): TGTGCCAGCGGGGGGACAGGGGGCAAGATCGAGCAGTACTTC. It yields the protein CASGGTGGKIEQYF. The chain employs TRBV6-5 and TRBJ2-7; 12 nucleotides agree with TRBD1. CDR3 length equals 14 residues. The germline V gene encodes CDR1 MNHEY and CDR2 SVGAGI. V shed 8 bases and J 6 bases; nucleotides not matched to a gene: 8.

This chain connects TRBV28 to TRBJ1-5; D may be TRBD1 (5 bases). CDR1 is MDHEN, CDR2 SYDVKM, per germline. V was clipped by 6 bases and J by 7 bases, with 10 bases between them. The CDR3 has 12 amino acids. CDR3 residues: CASRPGLQPQHF. In nucleotides, the CDR3 is TGTGCCAGCAGGCCAGGGCTCCAGCCCCAGCATTTT.

This clone has more than one count but fewer than ten. This chain joins TRBV27 and TRBJ2-7, with D possibly TRBD1 on 5 matching bases. The V gene's germline CDR1 is MNHEY and CDR2 SMNVEV (reference sequence). The V end lost 2 bases, the J end lost 2 bases, and 13 bases lay between the germline ends. CDR3 length: 15 amino acids. CDR3 residues: CASSLAQGLAYEQYF. DNA of the CDR3: TGTGCCAGCAGTTTAGCGCAGGGTCTTGCCTACGAGCAGTACTTC.

A single count supports this clone. This sequence joins TRBV7-9 and TRBJ2-7; D possibly corresponds to TRBD1 (5 bases). Trimming stripped 4 bases from V and 0 bases from J, with 13 bases between. Germline loops: CDR1 SEHNR, CDR2 FQNEAQ (reference sequence). This CDR3 comprises 15 residues. CDR3 coding DNA: TGTGCCAGCAGCTCTTTTCAGGGTTTCTCCTACGAGCAGTACTTC. Its translation is CASSSFQGFSYEQYF.

J is TRBJ1-4 and V is TRBV6-5; perhaps TRBD1 as D (6 bases). The V gene's germline CDR1 is MNHEY and CDR2 SVGAGI. V was pared by 7 bases and J by 7 bases, with 16 bases between. The CDR3 is 14 residues long. The CDR3 loop reads CASTGGGLGEKLFF. CDR3 DNA: TGTGCCAGCACCGGAGGGGGGCTTGGTGAAAAACTGTTTTTT.

The chain links TRBV2 to TRBJ1-5; 8 bases fit TRBD1. This CDR3 comprises 14 residues. With 3 bases clipped from V and 6 bases from J, the junction kept 4 bases outside the gene matches. The V gene's germline CDR1 is SNHLY and CDR2 FYNNEI. CDR3 nucleotide sequence: TGTGCCAGCAGTGAGGCAGGGACAGGTCAGCCCCAGCATTTT. It is translated as CASSEAGTGQPQHF. Looking up the rest from reference TRBV2 and TRBJ1-5 gives the full variable domain: EPEVTQTPSHQVTQMGQEVILRCVPISNHLYFYWYRQILGQKVEFLVSFYNNEISEKSEIFDDQFSVERPDGSNFTLKIRSTKLEDSAMYFCASSEAGTGQPQHFGDGTRLSIL.

The V call is TRBV6-5, the J call TRBJ1-2; D ambiguous. The CDR3 is 14 residues long. The V gene's germline CDR1 is MNHEY and CDR2 SVGAGI. The germline V and J ends were trimmed by 6 bases and 4 bases, with 15 bases remaining between them. The CDR3 DNA follows: TGTGCCAGCAGGGCCAAGGGAAGCGGCTATGGCTACACCTTC. As protein: CASRAKGSGYGYTF.

This chain's CDR3 is CASSYSGGGNTEAFF. The CDR3 DNA is TGTGCCAGCAGTTACTCGGGTGGGGGGAACACTGAAGCTTTCTTT. The chain uses TRBV6-6 and TRBJ1-1; D perhaps matches TRBD1 (5 bases). Germline V CDR1 and CDR2: MNHNY, SVGAGI (reference sequence). This CDR3 spans 15 amino acids. Trimming took off 0 bases at V and 1 base at J, with 9 bases between the two ends.

The V call is TRBV29-1, the J call TRBJ2-1; D is undetermined. From germline, CDR1 is SQVTM and CDR2 ANQGSEA. Trimming took off 5 bases at V and 1 base at J, with 9 bases between the two ends. The CDR3 runs to 13 residues. CDR3 sequence (DNA): TGCAGCGTTTACCCCGGATCCTACAATGAGCAGTTCTTC. Its protein is CSVYPGSYNEQFF.

The chain couples TRBV12-3 or TRBV12-4 to TRBJ1-2, with D hard to call. The length of the CDR3 is 12 residues. The V gene lost 5 bases and the J gene lost 5 bases, with 9 bases spanning the gap. The CDR3: CASSPSSYGYTF. The CDR3 nucleotides read TGTGCCAGCAGTCCGAGCTCATATGGCTACACCTTC.

J is TRBJ2-3 and V is TRBV25-1, with TRBD2 identical over 9 bases. This CDR3 is 15 amino acids long. V lost 6 bases to trimming and J lost 3 bases; unmatched junction nucleotides: 7. CDR1 MGHDK and CDR2 SYGVNS come from the germline V gene. In DNA, the CDR3 is TGTGCCAGCAGGGAGGCGGGGGGGGATACAGATACGCAGTATTTT. As protein: CASREAGGDTDTQYF.

The chain couples TRBV5-1 to TRBJ2-2, with D hard to call. V was trimmed by 1 base and J by 3 bases, leaving 13 bases between them. CDR1 is SGHRS and CDR2 is YFSETQ in the germline V gene. The CDR3 contains 16 residues. The DNA for the CDR3 is TGCGCCAGCAGCTTGACATGGGATGTGTACACCGGGGAGCTGTTTTTT. Amino acid sequence: CASSLTWDVYTGELFF.

The gene calls are TRBV7-9 and TRBJ2-1; possible D gene TRBD1, 5 bases. Germline V gene sequence: CDR1 SEHNR, CDR2 FQNEAQ (reference sequence). The CDR3 runs to 15 residues. Trimming left V 7 bases short and J 6 bases short, with 19 bases between. As DNA, the CDR3 is TGTGCCAGCACCCCCCCTTTCAGGGTGGGCAATGAGCAGTTCTTC. The encoded protein is CASTPPFRVGNEQFF.

The chain is built from TRBV18 and TRBJ2-7; 9 bases agree with TRBD1. In germline, CDR1 is KGHSH, CDR2 LQKENI. CDR3 length: 13 residues. V dropped 3 bases and J dropped 6; count of bases not matched to a gene: 3. CDR3 coding DNA: TGTGCCAGCTCACCGGGACAGGGTTTCGAGCAGTACTTC. It specifies CASSPGQGFEQYF.

The chain links TRBV7-9 to TRBJ2-1; D gene ambiguous. CDR1 SEHNR and CDR2 FQNEAQ come from the germline V gene (reference sequence). This CDR3 has 12 amino acids. The V end lost 2 bases, the J end lost 10 bases, and 9 bases lay between the germline ends. The DNA for the CDR3 is TGTGCCAGCAGCTTAATTCTGGGGGAGCAGTTCTTC. This encodes CASSLILGEQFF.

The chain joins TRBV30 to TRBJ2-5, with 7 bases matching TRBD1. V lost 0 bases, J lost 5 bases, and 3 bases stayed unmatched. Germline-derived CDR1 and CDR2 are GTSNPN and SVGIG (reference sequence). The CDR3 length is 13 residues. CDR3 protein: CAWSVKGGETQYF. CDR3 DNA sequence: TGTGCCTGGAGTGTGAAAGGGGGCGAGACCCAGTACTTC.

This rearrangement joins TRBV19 to TRBJ2-2, with D maybe TRBD2 (7 bases). Trimming shortened V by 7 bases and J by 2 bases, and 23 bases separated the two germline ends. The V gene's germline CDR1 is LNHDA and CDR2 SQIVND (reference sequence). CDR3 size: 18 residues. CDR3 residues: CASTPGWGGGQNTGELFF. The CDR3 DNA is TGTGCCAGTACACCGGGCTGGGGCGGGGGCCAAAACACCGGGGAGCTGTTTTTT.

J is TRBJ2-7 and V is TRBV19; 8 bases match TRBD1. CDR3 length: 15 amino acids. The V gene's germline CDR1 is LNHDA and CDR2 SQIVND (reference sequence). The ends lost 5 bases at V and 0 bases at J; junction bases unmatched: 6. The CDR3 DNA follows: TGTGCCAGTAGTTTTGGGACAGGTCACTCCTACGAGCAGTACTTC. This gives the protein CASSFGTGHSYEQYF.

The chain combines TRBV30 with TRBJ1-2; unclear D gene. The CDR3 sequence is 14 residues long. Per the germline V gene, CDR1 is GTSNPN and CDR2 is SVGIG (reference sequence). V was shortened by 3 bases and J by 4 bases, with 15 bases between the two germline ends. Here the CDR3 reads CAWRPPGLAYGYTF. Written as DNA, the CDR3 is TGTGCCTGGAGACCCCCCGGGCTTGCCTATGGCTACACCTTC.

V usage is TRBV18 and J usage is TRBJ1-3; the D gene is possibly TRBD1 (5 bases). Trimming removed 6 bases from V and 0 bases from J, with 18 bases in between. In germline, CDR1 is KGHSH, CDR2 LQKENI. The CDR3 contains 17 residues. The chain's CDR3 is CASSPTTAFSSGNTIYF. CDR3 coding DNA: TGTGCCAGCTCTCCTACGACAGCATTTAGCTCTGGAAACACCATATATTTT. Full variable domain (missing parts from reference TRBV18 and TRBJ1-3): NAGVMQNPRHLVRRRGQEARLRCSPMKGHSHVYWYRQLPEEGLKFMVYLQKENIIDESGMPKERFSAEFPKEGPSILRIQQVVRGDSAAYFCASSPTTAFSSGNTIYFGEGSWLTVV.

Details on this clone: The junction shows a germline mismatch at one end, possibly a read error. The V and J genes are TRBV20-1 and TRBJ1-2; no clear D gene. Germline V gives CDR1 DFQATT, CDR2 SNEGSKA (reference sequence). The CDR3 loop spans 10 amino acids. The CDR3 DNA follows: TGCAGTGCTAGAGAGGGAACCACCATCTTC. It yields the protein CSAREGTTIF.

This sequence joins TRBV7-2 and TRBJ2-2; 7 bases line up with TRBD1. The germline CDR1 and CDR2 sequences are SGHTA and FQGNSA. Trimming took 5 bases from V and 2 from J; bases not matched to a gene: 5. The CDR3 is 15 residues long. The CDR3 DNA reads as TGTGCCAGCAGCCGCACAGGGGTAAACACCGGGGAGCTGTTTTTT. Its protein is CASSRTGVNTGELFF.

The count of this clone is one. The gene calls are TRBV6-5 and TRBJ1-2; perhaps TRBD1 as D (6 bases). This CDR3 contains 13 residues. Germline V gives CDR1 MNHEY, CDR2 SVGAGI. The germline V and J ends were trimmed by 6 bases and 5 bases, with 13 bases remaining between them. CDR3 in amino acids: CASRDNRVYGYTF. Written as DNA, the CDR3 is TGTGCCAGCAGGGACAACAGGGTGTATGGCTACACCTTC.